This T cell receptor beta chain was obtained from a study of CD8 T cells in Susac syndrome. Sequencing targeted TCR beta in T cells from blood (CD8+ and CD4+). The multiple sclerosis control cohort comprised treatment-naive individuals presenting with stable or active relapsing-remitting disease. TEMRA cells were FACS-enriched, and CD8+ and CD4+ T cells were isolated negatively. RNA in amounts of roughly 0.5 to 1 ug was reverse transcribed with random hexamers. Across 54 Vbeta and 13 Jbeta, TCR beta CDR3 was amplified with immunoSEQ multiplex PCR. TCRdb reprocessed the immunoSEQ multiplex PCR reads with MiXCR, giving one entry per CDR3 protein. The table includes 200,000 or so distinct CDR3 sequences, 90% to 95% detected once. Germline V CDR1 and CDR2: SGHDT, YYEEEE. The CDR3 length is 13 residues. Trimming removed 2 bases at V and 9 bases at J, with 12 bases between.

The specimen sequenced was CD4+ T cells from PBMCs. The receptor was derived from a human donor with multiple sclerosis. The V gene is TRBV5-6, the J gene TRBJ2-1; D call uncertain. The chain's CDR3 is CASSFGPDGEQFF. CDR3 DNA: TGTGCCAGCAGCTTTGGACCTGACGGTGAGCAGTTCTTC. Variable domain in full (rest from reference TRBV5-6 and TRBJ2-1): DAGVTQSPTHLIKTRGQQVTLRCSPKSGHDTVSWYQQALGQGPQFIFQYYEEEERQRGNFPDRFSGHQFPNYSSELNVNALLLGDSALYLCASSFGPDGEQFFGPGTRLTVL.